Following are 18 T cell receptor beta chains from one sample sequenced in a study of T-cell memory formation after mild COVID-19. TCRdb re-called the 5' RACE reads through MiXCR, storing one row per CDR3 protein. Of some 330,000 distinct CDR3 sequences in the sample, under 25% were seen once. The sequenced sample consisted of PBMCs or a T cell subset sorted from them (not recorded which). These TCRs come from an adult woman who had mild COVID-19 (a few samples of this study predate the infection). Cell type and time point are not known.

This clonotype was counted only a few times. The chain couples TRBV7-2 to TRBJ1-5, with D tentatively TRBD1 (5 bases). Germline loops: CDR1 SGHTA, CDR2 FQGNSA. The CDR3 extends over 13 amino acids. V gave up 5 bases and J gave up 6 bases, with 11 bases separating them. The CDR3 loop is CASSPNQGQPQHF. In DNA form, the CDR3 reads TGTGCCAGCAGCCCGAATCAGGGTCAGCCCCAGCATTTT.

The chain joins TRBV2 to TRBJ1-5; D possibly corresponds to TRBD1 (5 bases). Deletions cut 6 bases from V and 8 bases from J, with 11 bases between. The CDR3 is made up of 12 amino acids. Germline V gene data show CDR1 as SNHLY and CDR2 as FYNNEI. CDR3 DNA sequence: TGTGCCAGCAGACAGGCTTTTGAGCCCCAGCATTTT. Translated: CASRQAFEPQHF.

This clonotype was detected a few times. The J gene is TRBJ2-1, the V gene TRBV6-5; 8 bases are shared with TRBD2. Germline V gene data show CDR1 as MNHEY and CDR2 as SVGAGI. The CDR3 runs to 18 residues. V lost 0 bases, J lost 6 bases, and 13 bases stayed unmatched. The CDR3 nucleotides are TGTGCCAGCAGTTACTCGAATCCCGGGACTAGAGGGGGCAATGAGCAGTTCTTC. Translated: CASSYSNPGTRGGNEQFF.

The CDR3 DNA reads as TGTGCCAGCAGTGAACACAGTTCCAATGAAAAACTGTTTTTT. Its translation: CASSEHSSNEKLFF. The gene calls are TRBV6-1 and TRBJ1-4, with D unresolved. Per germline, CDR1 MNHNS and CDR2 SASEGT. The CDR3 runs to 14 residues. V lost 2 bases, J lost 5 bases, and 9 bases lay in between.

The gene calls are TRBV7-9 and TRBJ2-3, with 9 bases identical to TRBD1. This CDR3 spans 17 amino acids. The J segment lost 2 bases and the V segment lost 6 bases, leaving 12 bases of the junction unmatched. Germline CDR1 is SEHNR and CDR2 is FQNEAQ (reference sequence). In nucleotides, the CDR3 is TGTGCCAGCAGTCTTGCCGCCGGGACAGGGATCACAGATACGCAGTATTTT. Residues: CASSLAAGTGITDTQYF.

This clonotype was counted at least ten times. The chain combines TRBV5-1 with TRBJ1-2; the D is unclear. V dropped 0 bases and J dropped 2 bases, with 5 bases sitting between them. This CDR3 contains 13 residues. Per germline, CDR1 SGHRS and CDR2 YFSETQ. The CDR3 here is CASSLDSNYGYTF. For the CDR3, the DNA is TGCGCCAGCAGCTTGGATAGCAACTATGGCTACACCTTC.

The rearrangement uses TRBV4-2 and TRBJ2-2; unclear D gene. CDR3 length: 14 residues. Germline V gives CDR1 LGHNA, CDR2 YNFKEQ. V dropped 4 bases and J dropped 5 bases, with 11 bases sitting between them. The CDR3 nucleotides are TGTGCCAGCAGCCCTCATAGGGATACCGGGGAGCTGTTTTTT. It specifies CASSPHRDTGELFF.

Comments on this clonotype: The germline gene is not matched at one end of the junction; a read error may be the cause. The chain couples TRBV4-2 to TRBJ1-2; D is ambiguous. The CDR3 has 14 residues. CDR1 and CDR2 from the germline V gene are LGHNA and YNFKEQ. Here the CDR3 DNA reads TGTGCCAGCAACCAAGTGTCGGACCCGCAGGGCTACACCTTC. Translating gives CASNQVSDPQGYTF.

This clonotype was seen only a few times. The chain links TRBV5-1 to TRBJ2-5; D uncertain. CDR3 length: 13 residues. Germline values: CDR1 SGHRS, CDR2 YFSETQ. The V gene lost 4 bases and the J gene lost 0 bases, with 7 bases spanning the gap. The CDR3 DNA reads as TGCGCCAGCAGCCCCACGCACCAAGAGACCCAGTACTTC. This gives the protein CASSPTHQETQYF.

The CDR3 spells CASSLEGAGANVLTF. The CDR3 DNA reads TGTGCCAGCAGCTTGGAGGGGGCTGGGGCCAACGTCCTGACTTTC. This chain links TRBV5-6 with TRBJ2-6, with TRBD1 as a possible D gene (6 bases). Trimming pared 0 bases from V and 2 bases from J, leaving 6 bases between. Germline values: CDR1 SGHDT, CDR2 YYEEEE. This CDR3 has 15 residues.

This clonotype appeared a few times. The rearrangement uses TRBV4-1 and TRBJ1-1; 7 nucleotides match TRBD1. V was clipped by 1 base and J by 6 bases; unmatched bases: 8. CDR3 length equals 15 residues. CDR1 MGHRA and CDR2 YSYEKL come from the germline V gene. CDR3 coding DNA: TGCGCCAGCAGCCAAGGCCGGGACAGACGTTCTGAAGCTTTCTTT. Encoded protein: CASSQGRDRRSEAFF.

This clonotype was seen more than once but under ten times. The V and J genes are TRBV7-9 and TRBJ2-1; 9 nucleotides align to TRBD2. The length of the CDR3 is 18 residues. Germline-derived CDR1 and CDR2 are SEHNR and FQNEAQ (reference sequence). Trimming removed 7 bases from V and 4 bases from J; junction bases left unmatched: 17. CDR3 in amino acids: CASTKGALGSGRYNEQFF. The CDR3 DNA sequence: TGTGCCAGCACCAAGGGGGCATTAGGTAGCGGGAGATACAATGAGCAGTTCTTC.

This clonotype showed up just a few times. The genes are TRBV6-5 and TRBJ2-7; TRBD1 aligns across 8 bases. V lost 8 bases to trimming and J lost 6 bases; unmatched junction nucleotides: 12. The CDR3 is made up of 14 amino acids. The germline gives CDR1 MNHEY, CDR2 SVGAGI. CDR3 sequence: CASRPWTGRSEQYF. The CDR3 coding sequence is TGTGCCAGCCGGCCTTGGACAGGGCGGTCCGAGCAGTACTTC.

This clonotype was seen more than once but under ten times. This chain links TRBV6-6 with TRBJ2-7; D unclear. Germline CDR1 is MNHNY and CDR2 is SVGAGI (reference sequence). The CDR3 extends over 14 amino acids. The V end was cut by 2 bases, the J end by 0 bases, with 8 bases between. The CDR3 DNA reads as TGTGCCAGCAGTTACGGCCAGGTCTCCTACGAGCAGTACTTC. Its protein product is CASSYGQVSYEQYF.

J is TRBJ2-7 and V is TRBV7-9; D remains unclear. The V gene's germline CDR1 is SEHNR and CDR2 FQNEAQ (reference sequence). Trimming pared 3 bases from V and 2 bases from J, leaving 20 bases between. This CDR3 comprises 17 residues. CDR3 nucleotides: TGTGCCAGCAGCTTTAGGCGGAATAAACCCGGCCCCTACGAGCAGTACTTC. It specifies CASSFRRNKPGPYEQYF.

The rearrangement links TRBV7-2 to TRBJ1-6, with no clear D. Germline CDR1 is SGHTA and CDR2 is FQGNSA. Trimming cost V 5 bases and J 4 bases, with 18 bases left between them. The CDR3 is 17 amino acids. This CDR3 reads CASSPLARTVYNSPLHF. CDR3 coding DNA: TGTGCCAGCAGCCCCCTCGCAAGGACCGTGTATAATTCACCCCTCCACTTT.

This clonotype was counted ten times or more. The J gene is TRBJ2-1, the V gene TRBV20-1, with D hard to call. The germline V gene has CDR1 DFQATT and CDR2 SNEGSKA (reference sequence). The V end lost 4 bases, the J end lost 3 bases, and 13 bases lay between the germline ends. CDR3 size: 14 residues. The CDR3 DNA is TGCAGTGCTAAGAACCCCTATGACTACAATGAGCAGTTCTTC. This translates into CSAKNPYDYNEQFF.

This clonotype was found a few times. The chain combines TRBV7-2 with TRBJ2-5; TRBD2 matches 7 bases. V shed 5 bases, J shed 1 base, and the junction held 10 bases outside the gene matches. The germline V gene has CDR1 SGHTA and CDR2 FQGNSA. The CDR3 sequence is 16 residues long. CDR3 sequence: CASSRSTGTIQETQYF. The CDR3 bases are TGTGCCAGCAGCCGGAGTACCGGGACTATCCAAGAGACCCAGTACTTC.